This entry lists 19 T cell receptor beta chains sequenced from one sample in a study of blood T cell repertoires in COVID-19. Assay used: immunoSEQ multiplex PCR; TCRdb lists only in-frame clones, some missing. The top ten clones hold roughly 8.1% of a sample with under 150,000 clones, approximately 80% of them seen once. The sequenced material came from peripheral blood. The receptors derive from a woman aged 35 to 49 with acute or convalescent COVID-19.

This chain links TRBV19 with TRBJ2-7; 7 bases are a match to TRBD2. V shed 3 bases and J 4 bases; nucleotides not matched to a gene: 6. The CDR3 has 14 residues. Germline V gene sequence: CDR1 LNHDA, CDR2 SQIVND (reference sequence). CDR3 amino acids: CASSITQGGYEQYF. The DNA for the CDR3 is TGTGCCAGTAGTATCACTCAGGGAGGGTACGAGCAGTACTTC.

This CDR3 is CATSRGVNYGYTF. DNA for the CDR3: TGTGCCACCAGCCGCGGGGTAAACTATGGCTACACCTTC. V usage is TRBV15 and J usage is TRBJ1-2, with D hard to call. Per the germline V gene, CDR1 is LNHNV and CDR2 is YYDKDF (reference sequence). The CDR3 covers 13 residues. V lost 5 bases to trimming and J lost 2 bases, with 9 bases between them.

The V gene is TRBV18, the J gene TRBJ2-1; D might be TRBD2 (6 bases). V lost 4 bases, J lost 10 bases, and 11 bases lay in between. This CDR3 is 12 amino acids long. CDR1 is KGHSH, CDR2 LQKENI, per germline. The DNA of the CDR3 is TGTGCCAGCTCACGGGACTCGCGGGAGCAGTTCTTC. It codes for CASSRDSREQFF.

The CDR3 nucleotides read TGTGCCAGCAGCCGGGACAGACCCAATGAAAAACTGTTTTTT. Translated: CASSRDRPNEKLFF. The chain is built from TRBV5-5 and TRBJ1-4; 7 bases agree with TRBD1. J gave up 5 bases and V 4 bases, and 5 bases lay outside the gene matches. Germline V gives CDR1 SGHKS, CDR2 YYEKEE (reference sequence). The CDR3 consists of 14 residues.

A remark on this clone: Other DNA sequences from this sample encode an identical CDR3 as well. The chain is built from TRBV6-2 or TRBV6-3 and TRBJ2-7; weak D call: TRBD2 (6 bases). CDR1 is MNHEY, CDR2 SVGEGT, per germline. The CDR3 covers 13 residues. V lost 4 bases to trimming and J lost 0 bases, with 7 bases between them. CDR3 in amino acids: CASSWRGSYEQYF. CDR3 nucleotide sequence: TGTGCCAGCAGTTGGCGGGGCTCCTACGAGCAGTACTTC.

V and J are TRBV7-8 and TRBJ1-2; 8 bases map to TRBD1. The J segment lost 6 bases and the V segment lost 6 bases, leaving 9 bases of the junction unmatched. The CDR3 loop spans 14 amino acids. CDR1 is SGHVS and CDR2 is FQNEAQ in the germline V gene. CDR3 in DNA: TGTGCCAGCAGACACACAGGGGGAGACGATGGCTACACCTTC. Protein sequence: CASRHTGGDDGYTF.

This chain uses TRBV7-9 with TRBJ1-1, with 10 bases identical to TRBD1. The CDR3 has 16 amino acids. The trim removed 5 bases at V and 0 bases at J, leaving 6 bases unmatched. CDR1 and CDR2 (germline): SEHNR, FQNEAQ (reference sequence). The CDR3 DNA reads as TGTGCCAGCAGCGCGGGACAGGGGACTATGAACACTGAAGCTTTCTTT. Encoded protein: CASSAGQGTMNTEAFF.

The J gene is TRBJ2-7, the V gene TRBV27, with 10 bases fitting TRBD1. Germline values: CDR1 MNHEY, CDR2 SMNVEV (reference sequence). The CDR3 loop spans 17 amino acids. V gave up 5 bases and J gave up 2 bases; unmatched junction bases: 12. The CDR3 spells CASSPGRRDRGPYEQYF. CDR3 nucleotides: TGTGCCAGCAGTCCAGGTCGTCGGGACAGGGGACCCTACGAGCAGTACTTC.

V gene TRBV5-1 combines with J gene TRBJ2-7, with D perhaps TRBD1 (5 bases). The CDR3 is 15 amino acids. The germline V gene encodes CDR1 SGHRS and CDR2 YFSETQ. The V end lost 0 bases, the J end lost 3 bases, and 13 bases lay between the germline ends. For the CDR3, the DNA is TGCGCCAGCAGCTTGGCCGCGACAGTCAACTACGAGCAGTACTTC. It specifies CASSLAATVNYEQYF.

V gene TRBV30 combines with J gene TRBJ2-3, with TRBD2 identical over 8 bases. Germline V gene data show CDR1 as GTSNPN and CDR2 as SVGIG (reference sequence). Trimming took 3 bases from V and 6 from J; bases not matched to a gene: 5. This CDR3 is 13 amino acids long. CDR3 loop: CAWSRGGGDTQYF. The CDR3 nucleotides read TGTGCCTGGAGCCGGGGGGGTGGGGATACGCAGTATTTT.

Only one count was recorded for this clone. This chain connects TRBV5-6 to TRBJ1-2; D is uncertain. This CDR3 has 14 residues. Germline-derived CDR1 and CDR2 are SGHDT and YYEEEE. Trimming removed 4 bases from V and 4 bases from J, with 14 bases in between. In DNA form, the CDR3 reads TGTGCCAGCAGCCAATACTCGAGGGTCTATGGCTACACCTTC. Amino acid sequence: CASSQYSRVYGYTF.

With respect to this clone: Other DNA sequences within the sample encode an identical CDR3. V usage is TRBV11-3 and J usage is TRBJ2-5; no clear D. Between the trimmed V and J ends, which lost 1 base and 2 bases, there was a span of 5 bases. Germline CDR1 reads SGHNT; CDR2 reads YENEEA. The CDR3 spans 13 residues. CDR3 bases: TGTGCCAGCAGCTTAGGCAGGCAAGAGACCCAGTACTTC. Translated: CASSLGRQETQYF.

This clone was observed a single time. The V call is TRBV12-3 or TRBV12-4, the J call TRBJ2-1; D unclear. The CDR3 length is 13 residues. Deletions cut 2 bases from V and 7 bases from J, with 9 bases between. CDR3 residues: CASSLNTGNEQFF. Here the CDR3 DNA reads TGTGCCAGCAGTTTAAATACCGGGAATGAGCAGTTCTTC.

V and J are TRBV7-2 and TRBJ2-7, with TRBD1 identical over 7 bases. The V gene's germline CDR1 is SGHTA and CDR2 FQGNSA. J was trimmed by 2 bases and V by 6 bases; bases with no gene match: 7. The CDR3 runs to 14 residues. CDR3 DNA sequence: TGTGCCAGCAGTCCGGACAGGATTACCTACGAGCAGTACTTC. It yields the protein CASSPDRITYEQYF.

The chain uses TRBV21-1 and TRBJ2-3; the DNA was not compared with TRBD2, the D call given in the table. TRBV21-1 constitutes a pseudogene. There are 16 residues in the CDR3. The CDR3 DNA follows: TGTGCCAGCAGCAAAGTAAGGCGGGGGGGCCGGGATACGCAGTATTTT. Residues: CASSKVRRGGRDTQYF.

J is TRBJ1-2 and V is TRBV7-2, with D maybe TRBD1 (6 bases). V was pared by 1 base and J by 1 base, with 10 bases between. Germline V CDR1 and CDR2: SGHTA, FQGNSA. The CDR3 runs to 15 residues. The CDR3 loop is CASSLGPGDNYGYTF. Written as DNA, the CDR3 is TGTGCCAGCAGCTTAGGGCCAGGGGATAACTATGGCTACACCTTC. Full variable domain (missing parts from reference TRBV7-2 and TRBJ1-2): GAGVSQSPSNKVTEKGKDVELRCDPISGHTALYWYRQSLGQGLEFLIYFQGNSAPDKSGLPSDRFSAERTGGSVSTLTIQRTQQEDSAVYLCASSLGPGDNYGYTFGSGTRLTVV.

This chain uses TRBV5-1 with TRBJ2-1, with 13 positions matching TRBD2. The CDR3 length is 16 residues. From germline, CDR1 is SGHRS and CDR2 YFSETQ. V shed 5 bases and J 8 bases; nucleotides not matched to a gene: 10. The CDR3: CASRLGTSGEFDEQFF. The CDR3 DNA reads TGCGCCAGCAGATTAGGGACTAGCGGGGAATTCGATGAGCAGTTCTTC.

CDR3 region: CASSLTPGLSSGQPQHF. The CDR3 region has the DNA TGTGCCAGCAGCTTAACCCCCGGACTCTCATCGGGTCAGCCCCAGCATTTT. The chain joins TRBV7-2 to TRBJ1-5; D is ambiguous. V lost 2 bases and J lost 6, with 20 bases in between. The CDR3 is 17 residues long. Germline values: CDR1 SGHTA, CDR2 FQGNSA.

The rearrangement uses TRBV20-1 and TRBJ1-5, with 8 nucleotides matching TRBD1. This CDR3 comprises 14 residues. The germline V gene encodes CDR1 DFQATT and CDR2 SNEGSKA (reference sequence). Trimming took 3 bases from V and 5 from J; bases not matched to a gene: 6. DNA for the CDR3: TGCAGTGCTAGTCAGGGGGCGAGGGATCAGCCCCAGCATTTT. It translates to CSASQGARDQPQHF.